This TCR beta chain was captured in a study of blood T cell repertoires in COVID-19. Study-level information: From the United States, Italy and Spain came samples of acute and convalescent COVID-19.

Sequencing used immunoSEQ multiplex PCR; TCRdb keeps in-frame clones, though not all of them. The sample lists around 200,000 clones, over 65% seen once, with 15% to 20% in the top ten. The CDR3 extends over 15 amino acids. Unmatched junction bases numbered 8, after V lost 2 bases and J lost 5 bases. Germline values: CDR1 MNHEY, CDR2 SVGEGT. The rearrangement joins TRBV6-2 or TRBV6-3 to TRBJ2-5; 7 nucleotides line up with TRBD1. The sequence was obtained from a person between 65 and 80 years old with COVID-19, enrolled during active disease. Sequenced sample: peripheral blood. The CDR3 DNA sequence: TGTGCCAGCAGTTACCCGGACAGGATAGGGGAGACCCAGTACTTC. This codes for CASSYPDRIGETQYF.